Detailed here is one TCR beta chain. Its target is unknown. The data belong to a study of shared clonotypes between healthy human individuals. The study, taken as a whole, reports: Among non-shared clonotypes, generation probabilities were lower than among those shared by all four donors.

Method: immunoSEQ multiplex PCR; TCRdb's copy keeps in-frame clones and lacks some. The sample holds over 150,000 clones, 66% seen once. This CDR3 spans 15 amino acids. V was clipped by 6 bases and J by 5 bases; unmatched bases: 7. CDR1 MDHEN and CDR2 SYDVKM come from the germline V gene. Sequenced sample: memory CD4+ T cells sorted from blood. The sample's subset: CD45RA-negative fraction. The sequence was obtained from a young man in good health. The chain uses TRBV28 and TRBJ2-1; 10 nucleotides align to TRBD2. Written as DNA, the CDR3 is TGTGCCAGCAGGGGGGGCGGGACTAGCGACAATGAGCAGTTCTTC. Translating gives CASRGGGTSDNEQFF.